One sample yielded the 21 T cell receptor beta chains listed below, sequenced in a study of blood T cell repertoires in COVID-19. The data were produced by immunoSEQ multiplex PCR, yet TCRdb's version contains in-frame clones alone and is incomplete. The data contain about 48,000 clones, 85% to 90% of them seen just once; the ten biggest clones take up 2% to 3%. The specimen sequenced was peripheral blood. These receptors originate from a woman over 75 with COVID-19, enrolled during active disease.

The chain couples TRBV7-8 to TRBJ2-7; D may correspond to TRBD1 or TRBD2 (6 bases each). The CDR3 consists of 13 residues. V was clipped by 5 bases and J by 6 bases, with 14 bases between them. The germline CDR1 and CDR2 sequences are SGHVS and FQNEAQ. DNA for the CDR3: TGTGCCAGCAGCCGGGGGCAGGGTCGCGAGCAGTACTTC. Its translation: CASSRGQGREQYF.

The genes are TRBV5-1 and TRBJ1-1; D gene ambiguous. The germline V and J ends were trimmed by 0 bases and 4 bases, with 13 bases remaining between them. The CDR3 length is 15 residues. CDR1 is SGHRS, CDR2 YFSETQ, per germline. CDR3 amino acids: CASSLAGGGSTEAFF. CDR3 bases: TGCGCCAGCAGCTTGGCGGGTGGTGGAAGCACTGAAGCTTTCTTT.

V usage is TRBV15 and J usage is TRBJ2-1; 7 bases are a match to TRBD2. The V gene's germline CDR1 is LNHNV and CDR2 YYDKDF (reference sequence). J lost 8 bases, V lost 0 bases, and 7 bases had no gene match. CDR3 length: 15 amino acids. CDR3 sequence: CATSREAGRGYEQFF. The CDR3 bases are TGTGCCACCAGCAGAGAAGCGGGGCGAGGTTATGAGCAGTTCTTC.

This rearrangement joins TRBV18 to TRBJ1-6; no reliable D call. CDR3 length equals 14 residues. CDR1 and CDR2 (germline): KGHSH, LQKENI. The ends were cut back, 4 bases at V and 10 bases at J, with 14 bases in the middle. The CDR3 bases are TGTGCCAGCTCACGAACTCCTCCTCGGTCACCCCTCCACTTT. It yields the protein CASSRTPPRSPLHF.

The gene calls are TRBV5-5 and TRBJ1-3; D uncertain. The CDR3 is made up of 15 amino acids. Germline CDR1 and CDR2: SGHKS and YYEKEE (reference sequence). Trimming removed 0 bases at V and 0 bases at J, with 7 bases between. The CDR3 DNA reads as TGTGCCAGCAGCTTGGCCGGAGGCTCTGGAAACACCATATATTTT. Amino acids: CASSLAGGSGNTIYF.

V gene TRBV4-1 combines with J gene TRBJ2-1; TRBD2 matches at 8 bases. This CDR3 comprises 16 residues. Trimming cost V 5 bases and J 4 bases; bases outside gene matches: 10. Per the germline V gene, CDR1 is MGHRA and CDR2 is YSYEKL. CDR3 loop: CASSLILADTYNEQFF. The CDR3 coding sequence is TGCGCCAGCAGCTTGATACTAGCGGATACATACAATGAGCAGTTCTTC.

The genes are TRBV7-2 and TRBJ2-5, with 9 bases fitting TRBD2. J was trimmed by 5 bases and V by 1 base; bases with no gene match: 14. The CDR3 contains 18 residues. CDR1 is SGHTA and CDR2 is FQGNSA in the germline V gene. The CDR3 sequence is CASSLVSAWGLAAETQYF. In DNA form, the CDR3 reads TGTGCCAGCAGCTTAGTATCGGCATGGGGACTAGCTGCGGAGACCCAGTACTTC.

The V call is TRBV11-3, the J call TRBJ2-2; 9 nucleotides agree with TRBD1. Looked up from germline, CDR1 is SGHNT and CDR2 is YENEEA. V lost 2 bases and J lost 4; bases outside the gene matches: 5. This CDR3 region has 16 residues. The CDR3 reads CASSLSGDRATGELFF. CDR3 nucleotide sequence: TGTGCCAGCAGCTTATCCGGGGACAGGGCCACCGGGGAGCTGTTTTTT.

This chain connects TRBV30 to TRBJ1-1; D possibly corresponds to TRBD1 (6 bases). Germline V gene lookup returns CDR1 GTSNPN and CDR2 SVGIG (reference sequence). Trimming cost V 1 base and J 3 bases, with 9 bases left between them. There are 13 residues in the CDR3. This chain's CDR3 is CAWSGGGDTEAFF. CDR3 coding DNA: TGTGCCTGGAGTGGAGGGGGAGACACTGAAGCTTTCTTT.

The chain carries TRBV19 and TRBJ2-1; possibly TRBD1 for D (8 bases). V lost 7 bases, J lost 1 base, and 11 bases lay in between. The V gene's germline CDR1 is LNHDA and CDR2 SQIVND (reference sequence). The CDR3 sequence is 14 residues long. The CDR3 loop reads CASNRGGSYNEQFF. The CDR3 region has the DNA TGTGCCAGTAACAGGGGGGGATCCTACAATGAGCAGTTCTTC.

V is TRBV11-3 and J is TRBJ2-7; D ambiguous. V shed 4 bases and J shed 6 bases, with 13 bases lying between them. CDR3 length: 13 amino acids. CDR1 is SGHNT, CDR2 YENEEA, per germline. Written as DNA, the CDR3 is TGTGCCAGCAGCTCCAGAAGCGACGCCGAGCAGTACTTC. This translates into CASSSRSDAEQYF.

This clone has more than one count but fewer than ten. The CDR3 sequence is CASSLDRTQETQYF. The CDR3 coding sequence is TGTGCCAGCAGCTTAGATAGGACTCAAGAGACCCAGTACTTC. The chain uses TRBV11-2 and TRBJ2-5; the D gene is possibly TRBD2 (5 bases). The CDR3 spans 14 residues. V lost 0 bases to trimming and J lost 2 bases, with 7 bases between them. The germline CDR1 and CDR2 sequences are SGHAT and FQNNGV.

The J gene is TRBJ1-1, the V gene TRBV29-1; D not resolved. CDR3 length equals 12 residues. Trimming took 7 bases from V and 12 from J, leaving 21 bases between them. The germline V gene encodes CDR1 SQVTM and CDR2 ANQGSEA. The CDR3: CSAALGTAATFF. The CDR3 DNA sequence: TGCAGCGCCGCCCTCGGCACAGCCGCAACTTTCTTT.

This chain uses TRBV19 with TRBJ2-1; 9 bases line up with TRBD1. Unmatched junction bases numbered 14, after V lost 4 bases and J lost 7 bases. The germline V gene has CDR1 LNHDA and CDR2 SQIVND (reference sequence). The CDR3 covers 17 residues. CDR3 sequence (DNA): TGTGCCAGTAGTAACCCCGGGGGACAGGGTCCAATGAATGAGCAGTTCTTC. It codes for CASSNPGGQGPMNEQFF. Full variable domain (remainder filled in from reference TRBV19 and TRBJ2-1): DGGITQSPKYLFRKEGQNVTLSCEQNLNHDAMYWYRQDPGQGLRLIYYSQIVNDFQKGDIAEGYSVSREKKESFPLTVTSAQKNPTAFYLCASSNPGGQGPMNEQFFGPGTRLTVL.

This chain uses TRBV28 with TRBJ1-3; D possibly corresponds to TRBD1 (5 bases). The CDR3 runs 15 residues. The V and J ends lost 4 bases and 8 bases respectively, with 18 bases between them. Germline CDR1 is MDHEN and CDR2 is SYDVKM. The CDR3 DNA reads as TGTGCCAGCAGTTACCGTCGACAGTATTCGGACACCATATATTTT. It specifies CASSYRRQYSDTIYF.

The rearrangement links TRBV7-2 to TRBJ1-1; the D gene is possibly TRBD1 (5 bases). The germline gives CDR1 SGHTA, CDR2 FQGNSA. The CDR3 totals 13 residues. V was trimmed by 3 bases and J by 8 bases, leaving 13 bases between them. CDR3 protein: CASSFRSGGEAFF. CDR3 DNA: TGTGCCAGCAGCTTCCGTTCTGGGGGGGAAGCTTTCTTT. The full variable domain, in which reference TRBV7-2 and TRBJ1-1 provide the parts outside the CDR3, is GAGVSQSPSNKVTEKGKDVELRCDPISGHTALYWYRQSLGQGLEFLIYFQGNSAPDKSGLPSDRFSAERTGGSVSTLTIQRTQQEDSAVYLCASSFRSGGEAFFGQGTRLTVV.

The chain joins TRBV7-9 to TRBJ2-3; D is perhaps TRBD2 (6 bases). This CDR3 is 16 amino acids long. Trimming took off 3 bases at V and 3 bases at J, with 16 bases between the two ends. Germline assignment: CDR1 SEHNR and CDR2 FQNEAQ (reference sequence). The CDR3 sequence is CASSLGGAGTTDTQYF. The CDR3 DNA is TGTGCCAGCAGCTTGGGTGGGGCGGGAACGACAGATACGCAGTATTTT.

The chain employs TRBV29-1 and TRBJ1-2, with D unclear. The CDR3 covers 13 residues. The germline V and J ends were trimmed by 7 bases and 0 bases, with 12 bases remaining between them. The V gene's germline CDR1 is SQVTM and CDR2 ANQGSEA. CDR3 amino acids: CSAEGTTNYGYTF. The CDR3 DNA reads TGCAGCGCTGAGGGCACGACTAACTATGGCTACACCTTC.

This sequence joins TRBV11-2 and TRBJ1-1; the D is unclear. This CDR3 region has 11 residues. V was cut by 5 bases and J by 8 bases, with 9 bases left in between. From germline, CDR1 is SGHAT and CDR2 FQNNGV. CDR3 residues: CASSRIGEAFF. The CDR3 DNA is TGTGCCAGCAGCCGAATCGGGGAAGCTTTCTTT.

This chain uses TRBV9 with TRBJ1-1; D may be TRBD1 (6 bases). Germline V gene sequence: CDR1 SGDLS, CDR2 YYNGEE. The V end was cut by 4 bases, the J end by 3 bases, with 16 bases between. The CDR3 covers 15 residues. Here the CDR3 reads CASSPRPGVDTEAFF. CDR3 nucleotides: TGTGCCAGCAGCCCCAGACCAGGGGTAGACACTGAAGCTTTCTTT.

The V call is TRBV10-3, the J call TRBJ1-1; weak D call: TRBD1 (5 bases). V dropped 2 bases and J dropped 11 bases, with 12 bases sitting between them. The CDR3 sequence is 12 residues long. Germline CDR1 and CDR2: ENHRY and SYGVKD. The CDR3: CAISEVWGRAFF. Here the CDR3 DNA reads TGTGCCATCAGTGAGGTTTGGGGGAGGGCTTTCTTT.